These 13 T cell receptor beta chains share one sample of origin, sequenced in a study of OX40 agonist ivuxolimab in advanced cancers. Here immunoSEQ multiplex PCR was the method, and the copy in TCRdb shows in-frame clones only, minus some. The sample includes about 46,000 clones, about 88% of them seen just once. This material consisted of CD4+ or CD8+ T cells sorted from blood, taken in a trial of the OX40 agonist ivuxolimab. Receptors were obtained from an adult with an advanced solid tumor such as melanoma, head and neck, liver or kidney cancer.

This chain joins TRBV5-8 and TRBJ1-5; tentative D call: TRBD1 (6 bases). V lost 4 bases to trimming and J lost 4 bases, with 12 bases between them. In germline, CDR1 is SGHTS, CDR2 YDEGEE. The CDR3 is made up of 14 amino acids. In DNA form, the CDR3 reads TGTGCCAGCAGCCGAAGGGACATAAATCAGCCCCAGCATTTT. Its translation is CASSRRDINQPQHF. Full variable domain (remainder filled in from reference TRBV5-8 and TRBJ1-5): EAGVTQSPTHLIKTRGQQATLRCSPISGHTSVYWYQQALGLGLQFLLWYDEGEERNRGNFPPRFSGRQFPNYSSELNVNALELEDSALYLCASSRRDINQPQHFGDGTRLSIL.

The rearrangement links TRBV10-3 to TRBJ2-3; TRBD2 agrees at 8 bases. The CDR3 is made up of 16 amino acids. The V gene end was trimmed by 2 bases and the J gene end by 2 bases; junction bases not matched to a gene: 6. Germline-derived CDR1 and CDR2 are ENHRY and SYGVKD. CDR3 DNA: TGTGCCATCAGTGAGGGAGCGGGAGTTGACACAGATACGCAGTATTTT. It encodes CAISEGAGVDTDTQYF.

J is TRBJ2-5 and V is TRBV5-6; weak D call: TRBD2 (5 bases). Germline CDR1 is SGHDT and CDR2 is YYEEEE. The V end was cut by 2 bases, the J end by 5 bases, with 13 bases between. The CDR3 has 14 residues. The CDR3 bases are TGTGCCAGCAGCTTTCCCCGGAGAGGGGAGACCCAGTACTTC. This gives the protein CASSFPRRGETQYF.

The chain links TRBV28 to TRBJ2-2; D gene unclear. The CDR3 is made up of 12 amino acids. V was clipped by 4 bases and J by 7 bases, with 7 bases between them. The germline gives CDR1 MDHEN, CDR2 SYDVKM. The CDR3 is CASSSLHGELFF. CDR3 sequence (DNA): TGTGCCAGCAGTTCCCTGCACGGGGAGCTGTTTTTT.

CDR3 region: CSVAGTGNQPQHF. Written as DNA, the CDR3 is TGCAGCGTTGCCGGGACAGGGAATCAGCCCCAGCATTTT. The rearrangement links TRBV29-1 to TRBJ1-5, with 9 positions matching TRBD1. In germline, CDR1 is SQVTM, CDR2 ANQGSEA. The ends lost 4 bases at V and 4 bases at J; junction bases unmatched: 2. CDR3 length: 13 amino acids.

This clone showed up just a few times. The chain uses TRBV5-6 and TRBJ2-1, with a tentative D call TRBD1 (6 bases). Germline CDR1 is SGHDT and CDR2 is YYEEEE. The CDR3 loop spans 15 amino acids. Trimming removed 0 bases at V and 2 bases at J, with 9 bases between. The DNA for the CDR3 is TGTGCCAGCAGCTTGGACAGGGAGACCTACAATGAGCAGTTCTTC. Translating it yields CASSLDRETYNEQFF.

V gene TRBV2 combines with J gene TRBJ2-3; D is unclear. Trimming took off 6 bases at V and 3 bases at J, with 13 bases between the two ends. CDR3 length: 14 residues. Per the germline V gene, CDR1 is SNHLY and CDR2 is FYNNEI. Written as DNA, the CDR3 is TGTGCCAGCAGCTCGGACCTAAGAACAGATACGCAGTATTTT. Translation: CASSSDLRTDTQYF.

This chain connects TRBV5-1 to TRBJ2-5; TRBD2 might be the D (6 bases). Germline V gene data show CDR1 as SGHRS and CDR2 as YFSETQ. Trimming cost V 5 bases and J 5 bases, with 16 bases left between them. The CDR3 runs 14 residues. The CDR3 sequence: CASSTPGGMETQYF. The DNA of the CDR3 is TGCGCCAGCAGTACCCCCGGGGGTATGGAGACCCAGTACTTC.

This chain links TRBV5-8 with TRBJ1-3, with D unclear. V shed 2 bases and J shed 3 bases, with 6 bases lying between them. The CDR3 loop spans 13 amino acids. Germline loops: CDR1 SGHTS, CDR2 YDEGEE. The CDR3 reads CASSLSGGNTIYF. The DNA for the CDR3 is TGTGCCAGCAGCTTAAGCGGTGGAAACACCATATATTTT.

V usage is TRBV11-3 and J usage is TRBJ2-1; 9 nucleotides align to TRBD2. V was pared by 1 base and J by 9 bases, with 7 bases of the junction left unmatched. CDR1 is SGHNT, CDR2 YENEEA, per germline. The CDR3 totals 15 residues. In DNA, the CDR3 is TGTGCCAGCAGCTTAGGGGGACTAGCCTTAGGTGAGCAGTTCTTC. Translating it yields CASSLGGLALGEQFF.

V gene TRBV11-2 combines with J gene TRBJ2-5, with 7 bases aligning to TRBD2. The end of the DNA fits TRBJ2-7 better, so the J call may be wrong. CDR1 is SGHAT and CDR2 is FQNNGV in the germline V gene. This CDR3 contains 16 residues. Here the CDR3 reads CASSSYWVGGPYEQYF. In DNA, the CDR3 is TGTGCCAGCAGCTCATATTGGGTGGGAGGGCCTTACGAGCAGTACTTC.

This chain joins TRBV28 and TRBJ1-5, with a possible D match to TRBD1 (6 bases). Trimming cost V 7 bases and J 2 bases, with 15 bases left between them. The CDR3 spans 15 residues. Germline values: CDR1 MDHEN, CDR2 SYDVKM. CDR3 in amino acids: CASTRGGGGNQPQHF. In DNA, the CDR3 is TGTGCCAGCACCCGGGGAGGGGGTGGCAATCAGCCCCAGCATTTT.

The chain is built from TRBV6-1 and TRBJ2-7, with 7 nucleotides matching TRBD1. V trimming: 10 bases; J trimming: 1 base; junction bases outside the gene matches: 10. The V gene's germline CDR1 is MNHNS and CDR2 SASEGT. The CDR3 extends over 14 amino acids. CDR3 sequence reads: CATFKPGQSYEQYF. The CDR3 coding sequence is TGTGCCACCTTTAAACCGGGACAGTCCTACGAGCAGTACTTC.